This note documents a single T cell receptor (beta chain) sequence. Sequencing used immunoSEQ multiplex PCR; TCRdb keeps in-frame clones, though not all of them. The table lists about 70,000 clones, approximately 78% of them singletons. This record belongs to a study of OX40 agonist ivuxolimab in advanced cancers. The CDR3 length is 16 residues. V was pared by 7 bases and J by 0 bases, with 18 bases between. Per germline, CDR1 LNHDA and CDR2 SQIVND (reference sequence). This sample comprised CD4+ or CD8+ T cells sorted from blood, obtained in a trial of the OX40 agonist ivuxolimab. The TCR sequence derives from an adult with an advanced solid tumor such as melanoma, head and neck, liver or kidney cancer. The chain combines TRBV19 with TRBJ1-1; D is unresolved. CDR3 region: CASISGGITMNTEAFF. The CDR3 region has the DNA TGTGCCAGTATATCGGGTGGGATTACGATGAACACTGAAGCTTTCTTT.